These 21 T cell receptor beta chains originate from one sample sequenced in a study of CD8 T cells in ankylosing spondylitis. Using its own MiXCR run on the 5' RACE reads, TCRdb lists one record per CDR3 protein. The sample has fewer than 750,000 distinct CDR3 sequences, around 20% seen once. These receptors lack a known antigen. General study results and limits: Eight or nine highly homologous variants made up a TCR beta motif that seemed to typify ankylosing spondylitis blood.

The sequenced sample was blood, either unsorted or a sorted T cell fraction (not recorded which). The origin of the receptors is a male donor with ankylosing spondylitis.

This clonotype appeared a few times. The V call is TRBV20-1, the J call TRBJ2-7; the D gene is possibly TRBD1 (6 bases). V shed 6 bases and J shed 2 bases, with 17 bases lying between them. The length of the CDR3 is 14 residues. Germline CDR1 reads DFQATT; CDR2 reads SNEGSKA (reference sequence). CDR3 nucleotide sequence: TGCAGTGCAAAGAAGGACAGCTTACCCTACGAGCAGTACTTC. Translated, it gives CSAKKDSLPYEQYF.

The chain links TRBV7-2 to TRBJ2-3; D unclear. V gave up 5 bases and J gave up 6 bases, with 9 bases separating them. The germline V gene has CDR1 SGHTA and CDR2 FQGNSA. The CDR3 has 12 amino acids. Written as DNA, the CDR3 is TGTGCCAGCAGCGAAGCACGGGATACGCAGTATTTT. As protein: CASSEARDTQYF.

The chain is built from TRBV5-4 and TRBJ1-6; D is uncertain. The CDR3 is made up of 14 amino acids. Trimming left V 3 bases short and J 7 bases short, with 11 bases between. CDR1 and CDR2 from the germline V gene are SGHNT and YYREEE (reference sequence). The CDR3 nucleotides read TGTGCCAGCAGCTCTGGCTTAGTCAATTCACCCCTCCACTTT. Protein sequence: CASSSGLVNSPLHF.

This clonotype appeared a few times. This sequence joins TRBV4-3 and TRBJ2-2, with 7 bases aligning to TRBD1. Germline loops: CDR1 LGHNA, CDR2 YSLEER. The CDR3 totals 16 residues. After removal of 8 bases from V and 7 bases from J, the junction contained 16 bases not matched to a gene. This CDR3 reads CASRLDRAGSSGELFF. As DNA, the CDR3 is TGCGCCAGCCGCCTCGACAGGGCTGGGTCGAGCGGGGAGCTGTTTTTT.

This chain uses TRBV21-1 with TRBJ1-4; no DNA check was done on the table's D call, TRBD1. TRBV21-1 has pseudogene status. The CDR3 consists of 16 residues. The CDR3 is CASSNHPGGSNEKLFF. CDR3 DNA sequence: TGTGCCAGCAGCAATCACCCCGGGGGGTCTAATGAAAAACTGTTTTTT.

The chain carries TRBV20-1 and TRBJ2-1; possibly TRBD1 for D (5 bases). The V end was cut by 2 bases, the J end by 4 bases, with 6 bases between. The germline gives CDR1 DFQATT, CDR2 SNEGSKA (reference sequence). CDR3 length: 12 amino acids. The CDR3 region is CSARQGYNEQFF. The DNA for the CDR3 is TGCAGTGCTAGACAGGGATACAATGAGCAGTTCTTC.

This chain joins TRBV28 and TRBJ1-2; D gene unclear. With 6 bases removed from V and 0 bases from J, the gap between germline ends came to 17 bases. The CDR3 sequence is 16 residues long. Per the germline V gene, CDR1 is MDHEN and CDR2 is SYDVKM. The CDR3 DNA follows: TGTGCCAGCAGCCGCGCCCGGGAGTTAGCTAACTATGGCTACACCTTC. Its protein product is CASSRARELANYGYTF.

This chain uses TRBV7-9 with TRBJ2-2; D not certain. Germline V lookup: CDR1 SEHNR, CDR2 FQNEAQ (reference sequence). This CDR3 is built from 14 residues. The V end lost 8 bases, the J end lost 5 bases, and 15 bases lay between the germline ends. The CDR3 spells CASLLGRRTGELFF. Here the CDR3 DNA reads TGTGCCAGCCTCTTGGGCAGAAGGACCGGGGAGCTGTTTTTT.

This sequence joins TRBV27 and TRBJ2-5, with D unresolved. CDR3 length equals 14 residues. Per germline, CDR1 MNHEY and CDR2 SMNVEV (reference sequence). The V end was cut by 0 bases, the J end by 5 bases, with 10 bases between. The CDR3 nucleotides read TGTGCCAGCAGTTTATCTAACAACCCGGAGACCCAGTACTTC. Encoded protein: CASSLSNNPETQYF.

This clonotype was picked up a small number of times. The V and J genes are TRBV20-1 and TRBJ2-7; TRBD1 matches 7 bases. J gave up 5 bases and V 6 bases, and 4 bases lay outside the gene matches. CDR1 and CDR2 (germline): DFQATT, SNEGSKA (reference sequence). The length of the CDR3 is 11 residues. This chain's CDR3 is CSANRGHEQYF. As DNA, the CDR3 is TGCAGTGCCAACAGGGGCCACGAGCAGTACTTC.

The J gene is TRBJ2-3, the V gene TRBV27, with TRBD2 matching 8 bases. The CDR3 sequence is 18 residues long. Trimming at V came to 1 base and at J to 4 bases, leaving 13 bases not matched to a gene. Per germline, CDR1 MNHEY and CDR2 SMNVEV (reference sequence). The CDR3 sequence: CASSLLPGLGPRADTQYF. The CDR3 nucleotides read TGTGCCAGCAGTTTATTACCGGGACTAGGACCACGTGCAGATACGCAGTATTTT.

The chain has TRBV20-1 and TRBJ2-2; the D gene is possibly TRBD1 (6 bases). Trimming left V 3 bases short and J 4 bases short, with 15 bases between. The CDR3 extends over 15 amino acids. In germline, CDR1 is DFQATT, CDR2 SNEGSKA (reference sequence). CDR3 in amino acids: CSARDLGAGTGELFF. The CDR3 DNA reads TGCAGTGCTAGGGACTTGGGGGCGGGCACCGGGGAGCTGTTTTTT.

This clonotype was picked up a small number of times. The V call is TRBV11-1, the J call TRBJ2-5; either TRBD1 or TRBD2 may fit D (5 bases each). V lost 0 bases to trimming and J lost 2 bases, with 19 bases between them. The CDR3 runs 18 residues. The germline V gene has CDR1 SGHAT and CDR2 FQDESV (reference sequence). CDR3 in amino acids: CASSLALRQGDSQETQYF. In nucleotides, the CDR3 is TGTGCCAGCAGCTTAGCGCTCCGCCAGGGAGATTCACAAGAGACCCAGTACTTC. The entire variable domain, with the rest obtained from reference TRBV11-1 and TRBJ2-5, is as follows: EAEVAQSPRYKITEKSQAVAFWCDPISGHATLYWYRQILGQGPELLVQFQDESVVDDSQLPKDRFSAERLKGVDSTLKIQPAELGDSAMYLCASSLALRQGDSQETQYFGPGTRLLVL.

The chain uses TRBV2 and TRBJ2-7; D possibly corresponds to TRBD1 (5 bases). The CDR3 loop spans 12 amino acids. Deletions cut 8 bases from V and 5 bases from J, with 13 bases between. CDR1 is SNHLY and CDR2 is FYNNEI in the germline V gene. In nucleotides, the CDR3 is TGTGCCAGCTCCAGGGTATTTGACGAGCAGTACTTC. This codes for CASSRVFDEQYF.

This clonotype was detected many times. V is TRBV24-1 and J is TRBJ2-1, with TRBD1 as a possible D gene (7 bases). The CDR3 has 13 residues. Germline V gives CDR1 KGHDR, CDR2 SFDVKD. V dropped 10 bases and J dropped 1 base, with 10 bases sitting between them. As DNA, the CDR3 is TGTGCCACATCAGGGGGGTCCTACAATGAGCAGTTCTTC. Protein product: CATSGGSYNEQFF.

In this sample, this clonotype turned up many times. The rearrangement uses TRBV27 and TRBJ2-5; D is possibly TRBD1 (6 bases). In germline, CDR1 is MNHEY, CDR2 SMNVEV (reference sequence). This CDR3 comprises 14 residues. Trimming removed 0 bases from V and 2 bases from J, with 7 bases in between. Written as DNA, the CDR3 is TGTGCCAGCAGTTTATCGACAGGTCAAGAGACCCAGTACTTC. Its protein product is CASSLSTGQETQYF.

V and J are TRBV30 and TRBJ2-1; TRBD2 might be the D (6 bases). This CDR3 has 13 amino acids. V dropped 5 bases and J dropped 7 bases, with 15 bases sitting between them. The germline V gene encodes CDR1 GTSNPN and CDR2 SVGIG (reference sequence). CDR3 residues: CAWARGLRNEQFF. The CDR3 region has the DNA TGTGCCTGGGCTAGGGGACTGCGAAATGAGCAGTTCTTC.

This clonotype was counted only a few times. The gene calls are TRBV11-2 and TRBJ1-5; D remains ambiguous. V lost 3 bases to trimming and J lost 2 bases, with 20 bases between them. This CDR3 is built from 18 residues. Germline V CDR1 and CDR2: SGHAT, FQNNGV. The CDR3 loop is CASSLLGSSRPGNQPQHF. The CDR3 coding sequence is TGTGCCAGCAGCTTGCTAGGGTCTTCAAGACCTGGCAATCAGCCCCAGCATTTT.

The CDR3 reads CASSVRAGNQPQHF. CDR3 sequence (DNA): TGTGCCAGCAGTGTGAGGGCCGGCAATCAGCCCCAGCATTTT. This chain links TRBV2 with TRBJ1-5, with D uncertain. V dropped 4 bases and J dropped 2 bases, with 9 bases sitting between them. CDR3 length equals 14 residues. From germline, CDR1 is SNHLY and CDR2 FYNNEI.

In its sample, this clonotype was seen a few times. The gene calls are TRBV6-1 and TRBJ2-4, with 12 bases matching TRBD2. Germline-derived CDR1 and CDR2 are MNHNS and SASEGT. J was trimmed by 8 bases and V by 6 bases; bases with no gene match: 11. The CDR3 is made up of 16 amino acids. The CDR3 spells CASRLTSGRPRDIQYF. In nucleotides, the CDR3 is TGTGCCAGCAGACTAACTAGCGGGAGGCCGAGGGACATTCAGTACTTC.

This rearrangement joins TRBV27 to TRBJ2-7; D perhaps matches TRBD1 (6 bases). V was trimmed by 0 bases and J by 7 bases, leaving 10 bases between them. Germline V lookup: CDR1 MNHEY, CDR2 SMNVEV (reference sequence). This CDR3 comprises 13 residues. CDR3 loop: CASSLSSRGEQYF. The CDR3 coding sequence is TGTGCCAGCAGTTTATCCTCGAGGGGGGAGCAGTACTTC.